A selection of T cell receptor beta chains follows, all from one sample in a study of blood T cell repertoires in COVID-19. Generated by immunoSEQ multiplex PCR, the TCRdb table keeps only in-frame clones and is missing some. The sample yields some 68,000 clones, approximately 80% seen once. Specimen: peripheral blood. These receptors came from a man between 65 and 80 years old with acute or convalescent COVID-19. CDR3s include the opening cysteine and the closing phenylalanine or tryptophan.

V: TRBV7-9; J: TRBJ2-2; CDR3: CASSLKGVIGELFF
V: TRBV9; J: TRBJ2-5; CDR3: CASSKFPGTSGPGTQYF
V: TRBV6-5; J: TRBJ1-2; CDR3: CASRRTGTGVGYTF
V: TRBV10-3; J: TRBJ2-1; CDR3: CAISESTGLAGFNEQFF
V: TRBV28; J: TRBJ1-5; CDR3: CASSINQPQHF
V: TRBV11-3; J: TRBJ2-5; CDR3: CASSSDTQETQYF
V: TRBV29-1; J: TRBJ1-1; CDR3: CSVITYRGVNTEAFF
V: TRBV29-1; J: TRBJ2-1; CDR3: CSVEPPGQGSYEQFF
V: TRBV7-2; J: TRBJ1-2; CDR3: CASSLAVSNYGYTF
V: TRBV2; J: TRBJ1-3; CDR3: CASSPDPGNTIYF
V: TRBV6-5; J: TRBJ1-3; CDR3: CASKPAGFSGNTIYF
V: TRBV12-3/TRBV12-4; J: TRBJ1-2; CDR3: CASSLVREKDYTF
V: TRBV7-2; J: TRBJ2-7; CDR3: CASSLEGTGSYEQYF
V: TRBV6-2/TRBV6-3; J: TRBJ2-3; CDR3: CASSLGRITDTQYF
V: TRBV20-1; J: TRBJ2-3; CDR3: CSGQADTQYF
V: TRBV3-1/TRBV3-2; J: TRBJ2-1; CDR3: CASSLLAGVSYNEQFF
V: TRBV9; J: TRBJ1-2; CDR3: CASSSVGGGYGYTF
V: TRBV12-3/TRBV12-4; J: TRBJ2-7; CDR3: CASSLSVYEQYF
V: TRBV5-1; J: TRBJ1-1; CDR3: CASSSREGARDTEAFF